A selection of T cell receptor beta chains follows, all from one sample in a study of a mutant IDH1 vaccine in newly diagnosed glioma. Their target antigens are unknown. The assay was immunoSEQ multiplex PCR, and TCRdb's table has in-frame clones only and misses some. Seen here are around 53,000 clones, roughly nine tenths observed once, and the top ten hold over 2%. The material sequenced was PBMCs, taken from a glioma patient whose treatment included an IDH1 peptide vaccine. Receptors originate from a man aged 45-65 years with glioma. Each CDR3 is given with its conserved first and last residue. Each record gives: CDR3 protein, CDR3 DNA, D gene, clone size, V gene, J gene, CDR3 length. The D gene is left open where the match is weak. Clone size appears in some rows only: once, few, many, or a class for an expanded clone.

CDR3: CASSHPRDRGYGYTF
DNA: TGCGCCAGCAGCCATCCCCGGGACAGGGGGTATGGCTACACCTTC
D: TRBD1
size: NA
V: TRBV4-1
J: TRBJ1-2
length: 15

CDR3: CASSPGGPSTDTQYF
DNA: TGTGCCAGCAGCCCCGGGGGCCCAAGCACAGATACGCAGTATTTT
D: NA
size: NA
V: TRBV13
J: TRBJ2-3
length: 15

CDR3: CASSPKIEYEQYF
DNA: TGTGCCAGTAGTCCAAAAATTGAGTACGAGCAGTACTTC
D: NA
size: NA
V: TRBV19
J: TRBJ2-7
length: 13

CDR3: CAWSWGAGNTIYF
DNA: TGTGCCTGGAGTTGGGGGGCTGGAAACACCATATATTTT
D: NA
size: NA
V: TRBV30
J: TRBJ1-3
length: 13

CDR3: CASNELAGQYNEQFF
DNA: TGTGCCAGCAATGAACTAGCGGGGCAATACAATGAGCAGTTCTTC
D: TRBD2
size: NA
V: TRBV2
J: TRBJ2-1
length: 15

CDR3: CASSARTTGTYEQYF
DNA: TGTGCCAGTAGTGCTAGGACCACAGGGACATACGAGCAGTACTTC
D: NA
size: NA
V: TRBV19
J: TRBJ2-7
length: 15

CDR3: CASTRILTPWRASGGKLVDNEQFF
DNA: TGTGCCAGCACCCGGATTCTCACCCCCTGGCGGGCTAGCGGGGGGAAATTGGTGGACAATGAGCAGTTCTTC
D: TRBD2
size: NA
V: TRBV28
J: TRBJ2-1
length: 24

CDR3: CASTTGTGRNEQFF
DNA: TGTGCCAGCACGACCGGGACAGGGCGCAATGAGCAGTTCTTC
D: TRBD1
size: NA
V: TRBV27
J: TRBJ2-1
length: 14

CDR3: CASSFRGQLYEQYF
DNA: TGTGCCAGCAGCTTCCGGGGTCAGCTATACGAGCAGTACTTC
D: NA
size: NA
V: TRBV11-2
J: TRBJ2-7
length: 14

CDR3: CASSPAGTGYTF
DNA: TGTGCCAGCAGCCCAGCAGGTACTGGCTACACCTTC
D: NA
size: NA
V: TRBV7-2
J: TRBJ1-2
length: 12

CDR3: CASGLVHSGSGAGELFF
DNA: TGTGCTAGTGGTTTGGTACATAGTGGTTCAGGCGCCGGGGAGCTGTTTTTT
D: NA
size: NA
V: TRBV12-5
J: TRBJ2-2
length: 17

CDR3: CASSDWIGQLNQPQHF
DNA: TGTGCCAGCAGTGACTGGATCGGCCAGTTAAATCAGCCCCAGCATTTT
D: NA
size: NA
V: TRBV6-1
J: TRBJ1-5
length: 16

CDR3: CASGSGTGVNEQFF
DNA: TGTGCCAGCGGGAGTGGGACAGGGGTCAATGAGCAGTTCTTC
D: TRBD1
size: NA
V: TRBV9
J: TRBJ2-1
length: 14

CDR3: CASSLGGAADTQYF
DNA: TGCGCCAGCAGCTTGGGGGGGGCGGCAGATACGCAGTATTTT
D: NA
size: once
V: TRBV5-1
J: TRBJ2-3
length: 14

CDR3: CASSLVGGNEQFF
DNA: TGTGCCAGCAGCCTCGTTGGGGGAAATGAGCAGTTCTTC
D: NA
size: NA
V: TRBV7-2
J: TRBJ2-1
length: 13

CDR3: CASSFQDGSTDTQYF
DNA: TGTGCCAGCAGCTTTCAAGACGGCAGCACAGATACGCAGTATTTT
D: NA
size: once
V: TRBV11-2
J: TRBJ2-3
length: 15

CDR3: CASSLFGGRGYTF
DNA: TGTGCCAGCAGCTTGTTTGGGGGCCGGGGCTACACCTTC
D: NA
size: NA
V: TRBV5-6
J: TRBJ1-2
length: 13

CDR3: CASSANEQFF
DNA: TGTGCCAGCAGTGCTAATGAGCAGTTCTTC
D: NA
size: NA
V: TRBV6-6
J: TRBJ2-1
length: 10

CDR3: CASSDRTSPTGELFF
DNA: TGTGCCAGCAGTGATAGAACTAGCCCCACCGGGGAGCTGTTTTTT
D: NA
size: NA
V: TRBV6-4
J: TRBJ2-2
length: 15

CDR3: CASRISLGRTGELFF
DNA: TGCGCCAGCCGCATTTCTTTAGGGAGAACCGGGGAGCTGTTTTTT
D: NA
size: NA
V: TRBV5-1
J: TRBJ2-2
length: 15

CDR3: CASSMVLAGPRQETQYF
DNA: TGTGCCAGTAGTATGGTCCTAGCGGGGCCCCGCCAAGAGACCCAGTACTTC
D: TRBD2
size: NA
V: TRBV19
J: TRBJ2-5
length: 17

CDR3: CASSLGGRGQPQHF
DNA: TGTGCCAGCAGTCTAGGGGGTAGGGGTCAGCCCCAGCATTTT
D: NA
size: once
V: TRBV27
J: TRBJ1-5
length: 14